One TCR beta chain is described in this entry. The antigen is not known. This record belongs to a study of cytomegalovirus exposure and HLA in healthy donors. Broader study findings: A few of the chains that were CMV-associated were confirmed in vitro to be specific for CMV antigens. According to a subsequent analysis, TCR clusters from the first cohort were inclined to appear together in the 110 or so validation repertoires.

This CDR3 region has 17 residues. Produced via immunoSEQ multiplex PCR; TCRdb's table is partial and in-frame only. The table has around 130,000 clones, 85% seen once; the top ten hold about 2.2%. The V gene is TRBV21-1, the J gene TRBJ1-6. TRBV21-1 is noted as a pseudogene. Sequenced material: PBMCs. This clonotype was obtained from a woman aged 25 to 39 in good health and CMV-seronegative. The CDR3 sequence is CASSKVERGPYNSPLHF. In nucleotides, the CDR3 is TGTGCCAGCAGCAAAGTTGAGCGGGGACCCTATAATTCACCCCTCCACTTT.